One and the same sample provided the 22 T cell receptor beta chains below, sequenced in a study of cytomegalovirus exposure and HLA in healthy donors. The PCR employed 60 Vbeta primers together with 13 Jbeta primers. The assay was immunoSEQ multiplex PCR, and TCRdb's table has in-frame clones only and misses some. The data contain about 94,000 clones, less than 8% of them seen just once; the ten biggest clones take up about 2.3%. Sequenced material: PBMCs. Every receptor here comes from a man aged 45-60 years in good health and CMV-seronegative.

This clone was picked up a small number of times. The rearrangement joins TRBV10-2 to TRBJ2-1; 7 positions match TRBD2. This CDR3 has 16 amino acids. CDR1 and CDR2 (germline): WSHSY, SAAADI. Trimming at V came to 3 bases and at J to 0 bases, leaving 5 bases not matched to a gene. The CDR3 spells CASSDPGGGSYNEQFF. The CDR3 region has the DNA TGCGCCAGCAGTGATCCGGGCGGGGGCTCCTACAATGAGCAGTTCTTC.

The chain joins TRBV4-2 to TRBJ2-2; 8 bases are shared with TRBD1. V was pared by 4 bases and J by 6 bases, with 7 bases of the junction left unmatched. The CDR3 is 15 amino acids. The germline V gene encodes CDR1 LGHNA and CDR2 YNFKEQ. The CDR3 reads CASSRDRGGAGELFF. CDR3 in DNA: TGTGCCAGCAGCCGCGACAGGGGTGGAGCCGGGGAGCTGTTTTTT.

This chain uses TRBV28 with TRBJ2-7; D unresolved. The CDR3 spans 13 residues. Germline lookup yields CDR1 MDHEN and CDR2 SYDVKM. Between the trimmed V and J ends, which lost 6 bases and 2 bases, there was a span of 11 bases. CDR3 bases: TGTGCCAGCAGCCCCGTCTCTCCCTACGAGCAGTACTTC. Translation gives CASSPVSPYEQYF.

This chain connects TRBV23-1 to TRBJ1-1; no clear D. TRBV23-1 is annotated as an ORF whose role is uncertain. This CDR3 comprises 13 residues. Trimming took 7 bases from V and 1 from J, leaving 10 bases between them. In DNA, the CDR3 is TGCGCCAGCACCCGGGAGGAGAACACTGAAGCTTTCTTT. Residues: CASTREENTEAFF.

This clone has only a few counts. This chain uses TRBV7-8 with TRBJ1-2; D uncertain. Between the trimmed V and J ends, which lost 0 bases and 4 bases, there was a span of 12 bases. This CDR3 has 15 residues. CDR1 is SGHVS, CDR2 FQNEAQ, per germline. Here the CDR3 reads CASSLAQNGGYGYTF. The CDR3 bases are TGTGCCAGCAGCTTAGCGCAAAACGGCGGCTATGGCTACACCTTC.

The chain employs TRBV10-3 and TRBJ2-7; 9 nucleotides align to TRBD1. The V segment lost 10 bases and the J segment 1 base; nucleotides outside the gene matches: 11. This CDR3 comprises 15 residues. Looked up from germline, CDR1 is ENHRY and CDR2 is SYGVKD. CDR3 protein: CATYKTGGISYEQYF. The CDR3 DNA reads as TGTGCCACATACAAGACAGGGGGAATTTCCTACGAGCAGTACTTC.

This clone was observed a few times. The chain couples TRBV18 to TRBJ2-2, with 10 positions matching TRBD2. With 9 bases clipped from V and 3 bases from J, the junction kept 16 bases outside the gene matches. Germline-derived CDR1 and CDR2 are KGHSH and LQKENI. This CDR3 has 18 residues. The CDR3 is CARLDGVAGGTHTGELFF. Written as DNA, the CDR3 is TGTGCCAGACTAGATGGAGTAGCGGGAGGAACCCACACCGGGGAGCTGTTTTTT.

This clone has more than one count but fewer than ten. J is TRBJ2-1 and V is TRBV7-2, with 11 positions matching TRBD2. This CDR3 has 17 amino acids. J was trimmed by 5 bases and V by 3 bases; bases with no gene match: 9. Germline CDR1 is SGHTA and CDR2 is FQGNSA. CDR3 DNA sequence: TGTGCCAGCAGCTTCAGTGGTCGACTAGCGGGGAACAATGAGCAGTTCTTC. Its protein is CASSFSGRLAGNNEQFF.

The CDR3 DNA reads as TGTGCCACCTTGAGACAGGGGGGTTTTGGGGAGCTGTTTTTT. Protein product: CATLRQGGFGELFF. The chain combines TRBV28 with TRBJ2-2; 9 bases fit TRBD1. Looked up from germline, CDR1 is MDHEN and CDR2 is SYDVKM. The length of the CDR3 is 14 residues. Trimming at V came to 10 bases and at J to 8 bases, leaving 11 bases not matched to a gene.

The chain combines TRBV5-1 with TRBJ2-2; TRBD1 matches 7 bases. CDR3 length: 16 amino acids. The V and J ends lost 1 base and 8 bases, in that order; junction bases with no gene match: 11. Germline lookup yields CDR1 SGHRS and CDR2 YFSETQ. The CDR3 loop is CASSLLLRQGAGELFF. Here the CDR3 DNA reads TGCGCCAGCAGCTTGCTACTTCGACAGGGTGCTGGGGAGCTGTTTTTT.

The J gene is TRBJ2-2, the V gene TRBV27, with 7 nucleotides matching TRBD1. Germline CDR1 reads MNHEY; CDR2 reads SMNVEV (reference sequence). The CDR3 loop spans 15 amino acids. V was pared by 2 bases and J by 5 bases, with 5 bases of the junction left unmatched. In DNA form, the CDR3 reads TGTGCCAGCAGTTTAGTTCAGGGGGATACCGGGGAGCTGTTTTTT. This translates into CASSLVQGDTGELFF.

The rearrangement joins TRBV29-1 to TRBJ2-7, with D possibly being TRBD2 (6 bases). V lost 6 bases and J 4 bases, leaving 10 bases between the germline ends. This CDR3 has 11 amino acids. Germline CDR1 reads SQVTM; CDR2 reads ANQGSEA. The CDR3 bases are TGCAGCGTAGTGGAGGGTTACGAGCAGTACTTC. Translating it yields CSVVEGYEQYF.

This clone was found a few times. The V gene is TRBV18, the J gene TRBJ1-1; tentatively, D is TRBD1 (6 bases). The CDR3 is 15 amino acids. Trimming removed 4 bases from V and 3 bases from J, with 15 bases in between. In germline, CDR1 is KGHSH, CDR2 LQKENI. In DNA, the CDR3 is TGTGCCAGCTCACTAACAACAGGGTTCGACACTGAAGCTTTCTTT. Protein: CASSLTTGFDTEAFF. Complete variable domain (other parts from reference TRBV18 and TRBJ1-1): NAGVMQNPRHLVRRRGQEARLRCSPMKGHSHVYWYRQLPEEGLKFMVYLQKENIIDESGMPKERFSAEFPKEGPSILRIQQVVRGDSAAYFCASSLTTGFDTEAFFGQGTRLTVV.

The CDR3 bases are TGTGCCAGCAGCGGAGGGACAAGCTCTGGAAACACCATATATTTT. Translation: CASSGGTSSGNTIYF. The rearrangement links TRBV9 to TRBJ1-3, with D tentatively TRBD1 (6 bases). This CDR3 has 15 amino acids. CDR1 and CDR2 from the germline V gene are SGDLS and YYNGEE. With 3 bases removed from V and 0 bases from J, the gap between germline ends came to 10 bases.

Only a few counts were recorded for this clone. The chain carries TRBV2 and TRBJ2-7; possible D gene TRBD2, 5 bases. This CDR3 spans 14 amino acids. Germline V lookup: CDR1 SNHLY, CDR2 FYNNEI. Trimming removed 7 bases from V and 4 bases from J, with 17 bases in between. This chain's CDR3 is CASKREGPAYEQYF. The CDR3 DNA sequence: TGTGCCAGCAAAAGAGAGGGTCCAGCTTACGAGCAGTACTTC.

This rearrangement joins TRBV27 to TRBJ2-5, with 7 bases identical to TRBD1. The CDR3 consists of 15 residues. Germline lookup yields CDR1 MNHEY and CDR2 SMNVEV (reference sequence). The ends lost 6 bases at V and 1 base at J; junction bases unmatched: 8. CDR3 amino acids: CASSRTGVRQETQYF. DNA for the CDR3: TGTGCCAGCAGCCGTACAGGGGTTCGCCAAGAGACCCAGTACTTC.

This clone showed up just a few times. The rearrangement links TRBV6-5 to TRBJ1-2, with unresolved D. This CDR3 is 13 amino acids long. From germline, CDR1 is MNHEY and CDR2 SVGAGI. V dropped 5 bases and J dropped 4 bases, with 11 bases sitting between them. The chain's CDR3 is CASSTTRSYGYTF. DNA of the CDR3: TGTGCCAGCAGTACCACTCGGTCCTATGGCTACACCTTC.

This clone was detected a few times. The chain uses TRBV27 and TRBJ2-1; 10 bases line up with TRBD2. Germline V CDR1 and CDR2: MNHEY, SMNVEV (reference sequence). Losses at the gene ends were 0 bases for V and 7 bases for J; bases not matched to a gene: 6. This CDR3 is 16 amino acids long. The CDR3 sequence: CASSLSKAGGLNEQFF. CDR3 in DNA: TGTGCCAGCAGTTTATCTAAAGCGGGGGGGCTGAATGAGCAGTTCTTC.

This clone was seen only a few times. The rearrangement links TRBV5-4 to TRBJ2-2; tentative D call: TRBD2 (6 bases). V was trimmed by 1 base and J by 5 bases, leaving 12 bases between them. Per the germline V gene, CDR1 is SGHNT and CDR2 is YYREEE (reference sequence). The CDR3 loop spans 15 amino acids. Here the CDR3 DNA reads TGTGCCAGCAGCTTGATCCCTAGCGCAACCGGGGAGCTGTTTTTT. Protein: CASSLIPSATGELFF.

In this sample, this clone turned up a few times. This chain joins TRBV7-3 and TRBJ1-2; D gene ambiguous. Trimming shortened V by 8 bases and J by 12 bases, and 16 bases separated the two germline ends. This CDR3 spans 11 amino acids. Germline loops: CDR1 SGHTA, CDR2 FQGTGA. The CDR3 DNA reads TGTGCCAGCGGAAATGCGGGCTTAAACACCTTC. Protein sequence: CASGNAGLNTF.

This clone showed up just a few times. The J gene is TRBJ1-1, the V gene TRBV29-1; TRBD1 matches at 12 bases. This CDR3 contains 16 residues. V gave up 7 bases and J gave up 4 bases; unmatched junction bases: 13. Germline CDR1 is SQVTM and CDR2 is ANQGSEA. The DNA for the CDR3 is TGCAGCGCCACGCCGGGACAGGGGGCTTTGGGCACTGAAGCTTTCTTT. Encoded protein: CSATPGQGALGTEAFF.

The CDR3 sequence: CASSYRTFQETQYF. For the CDR3, the DNA is TGTGCCAGCAGTTACCGGACATTCCAAGAGACCCAGTACTTC. The chain is built from TRBV6-5 and TRBJ2-5, with a possible D match to TRBD1 (5 bases). CDR3 length equals 14 residues. The germline V gene encodes CDR1 MNHEY and CDR2 SVGAGI. V lost 2 bases, J lost 1 base, and 8 bases lay in between.